This TCR beta chain emerged from a study of neurological immune-mediated disorders. Time point given: longitudinal time-point 2. The unsorted libraries originated from 2 million PBMCs kept at -80 C. The CDR3 has 14 amino acids. Germline loops: CDR1 SGHRS, CDR2 YFSETQ. Losses at the gene ends were 2 bases for V and 1 base for J; bases not matched to a gene: 2. Points from the study as a whole: Multiple sclerosis patients had less TCR clonal expansion than even healthy controls, unlike HTLV-1-associated myelopathy. Private repertoires in all groups were suggested by the absence of shared CDR3 amino acid sequences among expanded clones across subjects.

Synthesis of cDNA was performed by 5'RACE using 10-nucleotide random UMIs. TCRdb re-derived calls from the 5' RACE reads in MiXCR, one entry per CDR3 protein. Of over 30,000 distinct CDR3 sequences in the sample, around 13% were seen once. This clonotype was found many times. The antigen is undetermined. The sequence derives from a woman in her thirties or forties in good health. The J gene is TRBJ1-1, the V gene TRBV5-1, with 7 bases aligning to TRBD1. The sequencing input was PBMCs. In nucleotides, the CDR3 is TGCGCCAGCAGCTTTCAGGGGGAGAACACTGAAGCTTTCTTT. Its translation: CASSFQGENTEAFF.